These 5 T cell receptor beta chains were all obtained from the same sample, sequenced in a study of T cell repertoires and HLA-DP antigens. The assay was immunoSEQ multiplex PCR, and TCRdb's table has in-frame clones only and misses some. The repertoire holds approximately 110,000 clones, with around 93% as singletons. No antigen has been assigned to these receptors. The sequenced sample consisted of CD4+ T cells from PBMCs. These receptors were taken from a woman between 18 and 29 years old in good health and CMV-seronegative.

This clone was seen a single time. The CDR3 region has the DNA TGTGCCAGCAGCTTAGGTGGGACAGGAGTCACAGATACGCAGTATTTT. This encodes CASSLGGTGVTDTQYF. This sequence joins TRBV7-9 and TRBJ2-3, with 8 bases that match TRBD1. In germline, CDR1 is SEHNR, CDR2 FQNEAQ (reference sequence). CDR3 length equals 16 residues. J lost 2 bases, V lost 1 base, and 5 bases had no gene match.

The chain has TRBV5-1 and TRBJ2-5; D might be TRBD1 (5 bases). The V end was cut by 6 bases, the J end by 5 bases, with 23 bases between. This CDR3 region has 16 residues. Per the germline V gene, CDR1 is SGHRS and CDR2 is YFSETQ. The CDR3 is CASTRDGARRSETQYF. The CDR3 coding sequence is TGCGCCAGCACCCGCGATGGGGCCCGAAGGTCGGAGACCCAGTACTTC.

The rearrangement links TRBV11-3 to TRBJ1-1; perhaps TRBD1 as D (6 bases). V lost 0 bases and J 4 bases, leaving 12 bases between the germline ends. Germline V gene data show CDR1 as SGHNT and CDR2 as YENEEA. The CDR3 contains 15 residues. As DNA, the CDR3 is TGTGCCAGCAGCTTAGAAGGGACACGGAGCACTGAAGCTTTCTTT. Translated: CASSLEGTRSTEAFF.

This chain links TRBV29-1 with TRBJ1-1; a weak D match, TRBD1 (5 bases). Germline V gene data show CDR1 as SQVTM and CDR2 as ANQGSEA. Deletions cut 4 bases from V and 0 bases from J, with 9 bases between. CDR3 length equals 13 residues. As DNA, the CDR3 is TGCAGCGTTGTGGGGCCTATGAACACTGAAGCTTTCTTT. It codes for CSVVGPMNTEAFF.

This clone was found a few times. This chain uses TRBV9 with TRBJ1-3; no clear D gene. Trimming cost V 0 bases and J 0 bases, with 10 bases left between them. The CDR3 is 16 amino acids. Per the germline V gene, CDR1 is SGDLS and CDR2 is YYNGEE. For the CDR3, the DNA is TGTGCCAGCAGCGTAGATCAGACCTACTCTGGAAACACCATATATTTT. Amino acids: CASSVDQTYSGNTIYF.